The 10 T cell receptor beta chains in this list originate from one sample, sequenced in a study of blood T cells in healthy people across ages. Sample-barcoded 5' priming and a J-beta primer mix drove a second PCR of about 7 to 11 cycles. Each CDR3 protein gets one entry after TCRdb re-called the 5' RACE reads with MiXCR. Of approximately 680,000 distinct CDR3 sequences listed, 32% are singletons. The sequenced material came from blood. These TCRs come from a woman of 80 years or more in good health.

Regarding this clonotype: Possible read error: a much larger clone is one base away. J is TRBJ2-4 and V is TRBV11-2; D is uncertain. The closer fit of TRBJ2-7 to the DNA end suggests the J call may be wrong. Germline loops: CDR1 SGHAT, CDR2 FQNNGV. This CDR3 has 11 residues. The CDR3 region has the DNA TGTGCCAACAGCTTAAGGAGCGAGCAGTACTTC. It specifies CANSLRSEQYF.

This clonotype was counted ten times or more. The chain uses TRBV5-6 and TRBJ2-4; possibly TRBD1 or TRBD2 for D (6 bases each). The tail of the sequence fits TRBJ2-7 better, so the J call may be wrong. Germline assignment: CDR1 SGHDT and CDR2 YYEEEE. The CDR3 is made up of 12 amino acids. The CDR3 DNA reads TGTGCCAGCAGCGGCGGGACACCCGAGCAGTACTTC. Its translation: CASSGGTPEQYF.

The chain links TRBV3-1 to TRBJ2-3; TRBD2 matches 7 bases. J lost 6 bases, V lost 0 bases, and 12 bases had no gene match. Germline V gene sequence: CDR1 LGHDT, CDR2 YNNKEL (reference sequence). The CDR3 consists of 17 residues. CDR3 DNA: TGTGCCAGCAGCCAAGATATCGGCGGGGGACCCTACGATACGCAGTATTTT. This sequence encodes CASSQDIGGGPYDTQYF.

This clonotype was seen many times. The CDR3 loop is CASSLGIGGTPYEQYF. The CDR3 region has the DNA TGTGCCAGCAGCTTAGGGATAGGAGGGACCCCCTACGAGCAGTACTTC. V gene TRBV7-2 combines with J gene TRBJ2-7, with a possible D match to TRBD2 (6 bases). In germline, CDR1 is SGHTA, CDR2 FQGNSA. V dropped 1 base and J dropped 2 bases, with 15 bases sitting between them. This CDR3 region has 16 residues.

Notes on this clonotype: One end of the junction does not line up with germline, which may come from a read error. This chain joins TRBV7-2 and TRBJ2-1; D uncertain. Germline V CDR1 and CDR2: SGHTA, FQGNSA. The CDR3 is 16 amino acids. In DNA form, the CDR3 reads TGTGCCAGCAGCTTAGAAAACGCGGTCTCCTACATTGAGCAGTTCTTC. This codes for CASSLENAVSYIEQFF.

V usage is TRBV7-3 and J usage is TRBJ2-3; D perhaps matches TRBD1 (5 bases). The germline V gene encodes CDR1 SGHTA and CDR2 FQGTGA. Trimming removed 4 bases at V and 4 bases at J, with 18 bases between. CDR3 length: 16 amino acids. The CDR3 nucleotides read TGTGCCAGCAGCTCGACTCTGGCAGGGTGGGCAGATACGCAGTATTTT. This translates into CASSSTLAGWADTQYF.

Ten or more counts support this clonotype. This chain uses TRBV4-2 with TRBJ2-6; D gene unclear. CDR1 and CDR2 from the germline V gene are LGHNA and YNFKEQ. V lost 0 bases to trimming and J lost 5 bases, with 17 bases between them. The CDR3 runs 18 residues. The CDR3 is CASSQDEAQLTWANVLTF. In DNA, the CDR3 is TGTGCCAGCAGCCAAGATGAGGCGCAGCTGACTTGGGCCAACGTCCTGACTTTC.

In its sample, this clonotype was seen many times. The chain combines TRBV20-1 with TRBJ2-1, with D possibly TRBD2 on 5 matching bases. The CDR3 sequence is 12 residues long. CDR1 and CDR2 (germline): DFQATT, SNEGSKA (reference sequence). Trimming removed 3 bases at V and 10 bases at J, with 13 bases between. The CDR3 region is CSASQDWKEQFF. In DNA, the CDR3 is TGCAGTGCTAGCCAGGACTGGAAAGAGCAGTTCTTC.

This clonotype was observed a handful of times. A read error may account for a junction end that differs from germline. This sequence joins TRBV29-1 and TRBJ1-2; the match to TRBD1 covers 10 bases. The CDR3 sequence is 13 residues long. The germline V gene has CDR1 SQVTM and CDR2 ANQGSEA. The CDR3 DNA sequence: TGCAGCGTCTCGACAGGGGGCAGATATGGCTACATCTTC. This gives the protein CSVSTGGRYGYIF.

This clonotype came up once. The V gene is TRBV12-3 or TRBV12-4, the J gene TRBJ2-5; tentative D call: TRBD2 (7 bases). The CDR3 runs 16 residues. The ends were cut back, 4 bases at V and 11 bases at J, with 26 bases in the middle. DNA for the CDR3: TGTGCCAGCAGTTCCCCGAGGGGGGGCTCCTATAATGAGCAGTACTTC. Translating gives CASSSPRGGSYNEQYF.